The source of this T cell receptor (beta chain) is a study of control samples from healthy donors and cancer patients. CDR1 LNHDA and CDR2 SQIVND come from the germline V gene (reference sequence). The CDR3 has 12 amino acids. Between the trimmed V and J ends, which lost 5 bases and 9 bases, there was a span of 11 bases. TCRdb's copy holds only in-frame clones and misses some; the assay was immunoSEQ multiplex PCR. The sample carries about 120,000 clones, over 85% recorded once. The specimen was blood. This TCR came from a man younger than 40 in good health. This sequence joins TRBV19 and TRBJ1-5; D possibly corresponds to TRBD1 (6 bases). CDR3 amino acids: CASSFGQRPQHF. The CDR3 region has the DNA TGTGCCAGTAGTTTCGGACAGAGGCCCCAGCATTTT. Combining the CDR3 with reference TRBV19 and TRBJ1-5 gives the whole variable domain DGGITQSPKYLFRKEGQNVTLSCEQNLNHDAMYWYRQDPGQGLRLIYYSQIVNDFQKGDIAEGYSVSREKKESFPLTVTSAQKNPTAFYLCASSFGQRPQHFGDGTRLSIL.